This T cell receptor (beta chain) was recovered during a study of blood T cells in healthy people across ages. General study findings and limits: One million T cells yielded diversity estimates that were considered underestimates.

As to this clonotype: The target antigen is unknown.

For the second PCR, which ran for about 7 to 11 cycles, a sample-barcoded 5' primer and a J-beta primer mix were used. TCRdb ran MiXCR on the 5' RACE reads and lists one entry per CDR3 protein. The repertoire holds roughly 1.9 million distinct CDR3 sequences, with about two fifths as singletons. The sample consisted of blood. This sequence originates from a human donor in good health.

This CDR3 is CASTGDPERPQHF. DNA of the CDR3: TGTGCCAGCACAGGGGATCCCGAGAGGCCCCAGCATTTT. The V call is TRBV28, the J call TRBJ1-5, with D possibly matching TRBD1 (6 bases). The CDR3 loop spans 13 amino acids. Deletions cut 7 bases from V and 9 bases from J, with 16 bases between. Germline CDR1 MDHEN, CDR2 SYDVKM.